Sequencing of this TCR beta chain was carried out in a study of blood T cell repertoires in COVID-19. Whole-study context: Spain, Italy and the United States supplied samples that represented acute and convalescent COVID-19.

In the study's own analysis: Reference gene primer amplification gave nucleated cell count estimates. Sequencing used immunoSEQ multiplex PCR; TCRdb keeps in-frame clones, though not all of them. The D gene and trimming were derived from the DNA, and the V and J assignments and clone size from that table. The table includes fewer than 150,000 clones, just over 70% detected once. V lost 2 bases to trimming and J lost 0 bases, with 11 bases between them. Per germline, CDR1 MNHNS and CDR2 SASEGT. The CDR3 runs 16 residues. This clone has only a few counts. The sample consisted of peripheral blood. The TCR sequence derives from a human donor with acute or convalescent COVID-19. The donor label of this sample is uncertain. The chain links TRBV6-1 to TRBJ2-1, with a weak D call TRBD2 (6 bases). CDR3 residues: CASSELGLSSYNEQFF. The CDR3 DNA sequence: TGTGCCAGCAGTGAACTGGGACTGAGCTCCTACAATGAGCAGTTCTTC.